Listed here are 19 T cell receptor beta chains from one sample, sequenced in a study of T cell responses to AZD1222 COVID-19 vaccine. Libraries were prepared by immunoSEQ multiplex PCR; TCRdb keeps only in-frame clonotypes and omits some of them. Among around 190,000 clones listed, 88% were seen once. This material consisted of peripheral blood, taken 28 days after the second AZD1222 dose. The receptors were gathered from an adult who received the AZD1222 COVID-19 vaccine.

CDR3 sequence: CARSRRWIRASYSNQPQHF. DNA of the CDR3: TGTGCCAGAAGCCGAAGGTGGATCAGGGCTTCTTATAGCAATCAGCCCCAGCATTTT. The gene calls are TRBV5-3 and TRBJ1-5; D is possibly TRBD1 (5 bases). TRBV5-3 is reported as an ORF; its role is uncertain. CDR3 size: 19 residues. V was pared by 4 bases and J by 0 bases, with 23 bases between.

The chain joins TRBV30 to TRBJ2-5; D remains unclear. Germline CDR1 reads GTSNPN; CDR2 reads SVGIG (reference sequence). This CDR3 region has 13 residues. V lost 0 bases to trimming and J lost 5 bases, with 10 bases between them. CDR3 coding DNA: TGTGCCTGGAGTGTTTGGGTAAGGGAGACCCAGTACTTC. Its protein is CAWSVWVRETQYF.

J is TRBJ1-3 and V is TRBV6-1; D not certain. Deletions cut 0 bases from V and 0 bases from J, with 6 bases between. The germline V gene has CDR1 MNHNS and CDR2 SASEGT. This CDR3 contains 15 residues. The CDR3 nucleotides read TGTGCCAGCAGTGAAGCGCTATACTCTGGAAACACCATATATTTT. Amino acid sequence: CASSEALYSGNTIYF.

In DNA, the CDR3 is TGTGCCAGCAGCTTTCTTCCCCCTGAAGCTTTCTTT. It yields the protein CASSFLPPEAFF. The rearrangement joins TRBV5-5 to TRBJ1-1; D not certain. V dropped 2 bases and J dropped 6 bases, with 8 bases sitting between them. Germline V gene lookup returns CDR1 SGHKS and CDR2 YYEKEE (reference sequence). This CDR3 spans 12 amino acids.

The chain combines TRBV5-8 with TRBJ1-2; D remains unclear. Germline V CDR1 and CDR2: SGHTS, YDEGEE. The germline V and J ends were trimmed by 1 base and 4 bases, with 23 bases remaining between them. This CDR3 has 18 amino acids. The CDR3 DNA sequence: TGTGCCAGCAGCTTGCAACCCTTGGCAGGAAGAATCAGCTATGGCTACACCTTC. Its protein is CASSLQPLAGRISYGYTF.

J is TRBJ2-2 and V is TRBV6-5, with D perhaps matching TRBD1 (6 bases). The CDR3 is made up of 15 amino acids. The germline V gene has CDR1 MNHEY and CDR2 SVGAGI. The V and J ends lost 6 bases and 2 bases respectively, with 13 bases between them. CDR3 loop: CASSFRTVNTGELFF. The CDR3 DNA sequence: TGTGCCAGCAGCTTTAGGACAGTAAACACCGGGGAGCTGTTTTTT.

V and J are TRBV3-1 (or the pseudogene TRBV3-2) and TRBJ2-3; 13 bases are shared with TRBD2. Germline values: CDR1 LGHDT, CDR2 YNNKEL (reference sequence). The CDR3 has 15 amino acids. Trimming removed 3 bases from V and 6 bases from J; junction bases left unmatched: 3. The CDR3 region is CASSQMTSGGDTQYF. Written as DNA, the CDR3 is TGTGCCAGCAGCCAGATGACTAGCGGGGGGGATACGCAGTATTTT.

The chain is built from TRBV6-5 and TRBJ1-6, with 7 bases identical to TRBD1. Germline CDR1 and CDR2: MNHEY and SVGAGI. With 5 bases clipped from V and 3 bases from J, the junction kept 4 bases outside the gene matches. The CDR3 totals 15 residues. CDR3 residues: CASSRTGLYNSPLHF. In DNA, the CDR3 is TGTGCCAGCAGTCGGACAGGCCTCTATAATTCACCCCTCCACTTT.

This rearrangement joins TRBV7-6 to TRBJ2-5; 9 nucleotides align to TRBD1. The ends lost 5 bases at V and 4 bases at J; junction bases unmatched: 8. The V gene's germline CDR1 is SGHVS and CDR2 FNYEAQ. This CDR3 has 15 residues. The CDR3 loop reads CASSNPTGGLETQYF. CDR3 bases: TGTGCCAGCAGCAACCCGACAGGGGGGCTAGAGACCCAGTACTTC.

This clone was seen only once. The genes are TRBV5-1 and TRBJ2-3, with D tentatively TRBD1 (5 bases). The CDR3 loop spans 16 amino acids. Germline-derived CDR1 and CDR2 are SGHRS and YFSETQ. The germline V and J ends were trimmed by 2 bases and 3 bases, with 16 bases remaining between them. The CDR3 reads CASSFTRTSATDTQYF. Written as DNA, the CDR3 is TGCGCCAGCAGCTTTACCAGGACATCAGCGACAGATACGCAGTATTTT.

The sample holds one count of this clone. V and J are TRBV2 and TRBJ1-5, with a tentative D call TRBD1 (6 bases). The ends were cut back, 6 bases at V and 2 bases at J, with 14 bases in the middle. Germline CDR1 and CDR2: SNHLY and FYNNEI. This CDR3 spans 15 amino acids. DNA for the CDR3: TGTGCCAGCAGGGCCGAGACAGGAGGCAATCAGCCCCAGCATTTT. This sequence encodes CASRAETGGNQPQHF. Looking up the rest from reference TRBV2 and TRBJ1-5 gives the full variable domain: EPEVTQTPSHQVTQMGQEVILRCVPISNHLYFYWYRQILGQKVEFLVSFYNNEISEKSEIFDDQFSVERPDGSNFTLKIRSTKLEDSAMYFCASRAETGGNQPQHFGDGTRLSIL.

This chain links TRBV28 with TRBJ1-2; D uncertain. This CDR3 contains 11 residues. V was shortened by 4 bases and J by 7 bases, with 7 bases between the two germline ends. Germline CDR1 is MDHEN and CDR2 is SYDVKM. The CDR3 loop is CASSSVPGYTF. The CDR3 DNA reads TGTGCCAGCAGTTCAGTGCCTGGCTACACCTTC.

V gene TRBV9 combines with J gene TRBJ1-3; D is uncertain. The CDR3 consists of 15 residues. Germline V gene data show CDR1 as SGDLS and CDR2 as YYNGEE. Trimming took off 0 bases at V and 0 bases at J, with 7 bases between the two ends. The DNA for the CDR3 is TGTGCCAGCAGCGTAGATCACCTCTCTGGAAACACCATATATTTT. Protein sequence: CASSVDHLSGNTIYF.

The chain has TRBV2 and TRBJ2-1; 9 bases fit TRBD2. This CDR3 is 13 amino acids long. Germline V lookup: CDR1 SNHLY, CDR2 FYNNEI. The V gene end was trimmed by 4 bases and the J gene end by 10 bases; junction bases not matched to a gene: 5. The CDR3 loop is CASSGSRGGEQFF. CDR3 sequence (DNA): TGTGCCAGCAGTGGATCGCGGGGGGGAGAGCAGTTCTTC. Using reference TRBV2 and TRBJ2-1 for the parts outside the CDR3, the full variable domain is EPEVTQTPSHQVTQMGQEVILRCVPISNHLYFYWYRQILGQKVEFLVSFYNNEISEKSEIFDDQFSVERPDGSNFTLKIRSTKLEDSAMYFCASSGSRGGEQFFGPGTRLTVL.

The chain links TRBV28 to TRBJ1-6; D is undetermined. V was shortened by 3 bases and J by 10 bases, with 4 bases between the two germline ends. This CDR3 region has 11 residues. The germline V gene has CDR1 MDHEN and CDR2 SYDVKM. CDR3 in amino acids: CASSFGSPLHF. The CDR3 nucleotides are TGTGCCAGCAGTTTTGGGTCACCCCTCCACTTT.

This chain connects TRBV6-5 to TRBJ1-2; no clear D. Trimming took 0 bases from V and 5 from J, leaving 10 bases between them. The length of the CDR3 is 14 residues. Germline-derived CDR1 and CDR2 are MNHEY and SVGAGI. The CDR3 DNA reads TGTGCCAGCAGTTACTCAGGGAGAGGGTATGGCTACACCTTC. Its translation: CASSYSGRGYGYTF.

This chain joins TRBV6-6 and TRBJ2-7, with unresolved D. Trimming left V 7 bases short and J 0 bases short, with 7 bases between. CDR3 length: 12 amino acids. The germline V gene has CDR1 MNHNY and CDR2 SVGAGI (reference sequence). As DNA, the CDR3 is TGTGCCAGCAAGGGCGGCTCCTACGAGCAGTACTTC. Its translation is CASKGGSYEQYF.

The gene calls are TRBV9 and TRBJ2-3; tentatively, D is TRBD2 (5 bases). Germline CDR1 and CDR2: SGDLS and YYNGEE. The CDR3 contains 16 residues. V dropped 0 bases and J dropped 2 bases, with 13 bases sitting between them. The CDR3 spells CASSVAWTPTTDTQYF. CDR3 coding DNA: TGTGCCAGCAGCGTAGCGTGGACTCCAACCACAGATACGCAGTATTTT.

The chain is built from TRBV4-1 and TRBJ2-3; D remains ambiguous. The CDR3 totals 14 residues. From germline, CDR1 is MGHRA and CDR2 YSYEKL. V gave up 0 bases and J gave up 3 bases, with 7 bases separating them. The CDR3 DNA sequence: TGCGCCAGCAGCCAAGAGAGCACTACAGATACGCAGTATTTT. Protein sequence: CASSQESTTDTQYF.